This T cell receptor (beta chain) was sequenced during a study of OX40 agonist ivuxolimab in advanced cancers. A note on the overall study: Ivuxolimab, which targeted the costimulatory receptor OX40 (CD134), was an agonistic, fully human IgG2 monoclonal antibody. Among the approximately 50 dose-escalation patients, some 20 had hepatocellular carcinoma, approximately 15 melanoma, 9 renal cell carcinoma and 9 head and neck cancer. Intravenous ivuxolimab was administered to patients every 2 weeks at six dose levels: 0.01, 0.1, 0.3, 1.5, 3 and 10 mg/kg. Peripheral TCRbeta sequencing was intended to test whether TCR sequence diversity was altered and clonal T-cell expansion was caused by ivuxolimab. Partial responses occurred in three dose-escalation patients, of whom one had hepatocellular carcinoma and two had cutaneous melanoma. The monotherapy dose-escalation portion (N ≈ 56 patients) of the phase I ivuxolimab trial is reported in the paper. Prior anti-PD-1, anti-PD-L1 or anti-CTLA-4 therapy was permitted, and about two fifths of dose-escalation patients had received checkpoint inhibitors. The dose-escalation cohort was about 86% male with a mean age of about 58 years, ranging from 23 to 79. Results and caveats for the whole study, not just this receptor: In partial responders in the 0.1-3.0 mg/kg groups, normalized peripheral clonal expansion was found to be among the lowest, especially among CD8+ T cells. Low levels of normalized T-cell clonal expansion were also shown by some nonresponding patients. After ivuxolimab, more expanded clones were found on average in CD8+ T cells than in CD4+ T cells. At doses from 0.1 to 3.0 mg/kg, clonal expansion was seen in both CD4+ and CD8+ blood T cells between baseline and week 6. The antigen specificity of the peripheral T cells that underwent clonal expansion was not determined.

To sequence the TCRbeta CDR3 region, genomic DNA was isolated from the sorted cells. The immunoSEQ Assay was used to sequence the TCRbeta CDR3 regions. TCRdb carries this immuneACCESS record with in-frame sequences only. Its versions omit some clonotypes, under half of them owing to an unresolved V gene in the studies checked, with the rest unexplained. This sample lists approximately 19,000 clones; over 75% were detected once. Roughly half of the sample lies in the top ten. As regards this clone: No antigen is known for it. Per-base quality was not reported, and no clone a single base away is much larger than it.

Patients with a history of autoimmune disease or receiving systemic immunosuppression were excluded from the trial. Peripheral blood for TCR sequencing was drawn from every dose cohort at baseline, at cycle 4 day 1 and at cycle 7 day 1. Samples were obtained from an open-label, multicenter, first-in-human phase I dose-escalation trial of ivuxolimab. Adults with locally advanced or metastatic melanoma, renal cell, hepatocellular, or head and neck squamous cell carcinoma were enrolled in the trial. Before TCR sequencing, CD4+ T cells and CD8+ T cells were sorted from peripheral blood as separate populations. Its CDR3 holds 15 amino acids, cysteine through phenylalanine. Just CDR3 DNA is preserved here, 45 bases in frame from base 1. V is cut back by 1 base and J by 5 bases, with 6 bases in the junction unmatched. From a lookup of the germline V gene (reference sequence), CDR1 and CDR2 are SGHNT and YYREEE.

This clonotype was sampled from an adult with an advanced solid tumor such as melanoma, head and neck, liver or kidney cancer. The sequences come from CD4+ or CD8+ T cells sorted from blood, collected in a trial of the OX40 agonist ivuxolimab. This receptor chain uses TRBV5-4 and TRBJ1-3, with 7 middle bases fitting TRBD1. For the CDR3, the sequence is CASSLTGEGRNTIYF. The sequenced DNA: TGTGCCAGCAGCTTGACAGGGGAAGGTCGAAACACCATATATTTT.